Sequencing of this T cell receptor (beta chain) was carried out in a study of blood T cells in healthy people across ages. About 10 milliliters of peripheral blood were drawn from each donor. A second PCR of 7 to 11 cycles used a sample-barcoded 5' primer and a J-beta primer mix. Researchers report that a template-switch adaptor with 12 random nucleotides tagged each cDNA molecule. TCRdb fed the 5' RACE reads into MiXCR, producing one record per CDR3 protein. The sample carries hundreds of thousands of distinct CDR3 sequences, 58% recorded once. The CDR3 covers 14 residues. Trimming pared 3 bases from V and 8 bases from J, leaving 16 bases between.

The specimen sequenced was blood. The chain uses TRBV12-3 or TRBV12-4 and TRBJ1-2; no clear D gene. The receptor comes from a man younger than 45 in good health. CDR3 bases: TGTGCCAGCAGTTTCGGTGGATCAAGAGGAGGCTACACCTTC. This gives the protein CASSFGGSRGGYTF.